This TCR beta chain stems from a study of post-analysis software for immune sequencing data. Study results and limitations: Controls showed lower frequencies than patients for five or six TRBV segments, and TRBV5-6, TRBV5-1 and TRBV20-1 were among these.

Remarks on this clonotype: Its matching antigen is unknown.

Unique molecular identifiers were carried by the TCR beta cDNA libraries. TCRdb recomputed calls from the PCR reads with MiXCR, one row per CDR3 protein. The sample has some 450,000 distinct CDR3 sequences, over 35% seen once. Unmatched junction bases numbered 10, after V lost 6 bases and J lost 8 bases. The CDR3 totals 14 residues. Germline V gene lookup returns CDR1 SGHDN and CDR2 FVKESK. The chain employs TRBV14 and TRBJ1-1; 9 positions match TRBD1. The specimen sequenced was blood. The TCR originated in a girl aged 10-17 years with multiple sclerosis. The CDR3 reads CASSSDRGLSEAFF. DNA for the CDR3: TGTGCCAGCAGTTCGGACAGGGGACTTTCCGAAGCTTTCTTT.